The present T cell receptor (beta chain) was sequenced within a study of human T cells and chemical hapten exposure. The wider study: Donors were sensitized with 2% DPC on the upper inner arm.

The V gene lost 6 bases and the J gene lost 1 base, with 13 bases spanning the gap. Germline-derived CDR1 and CDR2 are LGHDT and YNNKEL (reference sequence). This CDR3 has 14 amino acids. The time point here: pre-sensitization, week 0. This sample's treatment: therapeutic diphenylcyclopropenone sensitization with weekly scalp DPC. This clonotype was seen at least ten times. TCRdb reprocessed the RACE reads with MiXCR, giving one entry per CDR3 protein. The data contain under 45,000 distinct CDR3 sequences, roughly a tenth of them seen just once; the ten biggest clones take up 5% to 6.5%. The material sequenced was whole blood, taken in connection with sensitization to the hapten diphenylcyclopropenone (DPC). The clonotype comes from a man between 25 and 39 years old with alopecia areata. Some clones in this sample may be carry-over from other donors' samples. The J gene is TRBJ2-7, the V gene TRBV3-1; D uncertain. CDR3 nucleotide sequence: TGTGCCAGCAGTCCAGCCGGGCAGTCCTACGAGCAGTACTTC. Translating gives CASSPAGQSYEQYF.